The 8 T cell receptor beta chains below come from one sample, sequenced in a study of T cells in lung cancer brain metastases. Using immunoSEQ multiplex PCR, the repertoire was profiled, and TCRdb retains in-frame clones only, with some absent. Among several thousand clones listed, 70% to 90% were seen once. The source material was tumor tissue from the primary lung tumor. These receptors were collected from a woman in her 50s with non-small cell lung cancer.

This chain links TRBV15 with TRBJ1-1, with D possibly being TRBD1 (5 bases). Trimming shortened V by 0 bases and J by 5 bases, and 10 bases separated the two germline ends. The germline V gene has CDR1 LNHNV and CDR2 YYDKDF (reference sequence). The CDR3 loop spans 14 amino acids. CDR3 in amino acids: CATSREQKGTEAFF. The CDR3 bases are TGTGCCACCAGCAGAGAGCAGAAGGGGACTGAAGCTTTCTTT.

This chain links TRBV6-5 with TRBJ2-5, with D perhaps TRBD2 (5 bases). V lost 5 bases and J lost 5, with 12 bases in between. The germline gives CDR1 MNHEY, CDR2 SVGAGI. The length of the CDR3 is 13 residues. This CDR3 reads CASSLTRWETQYF. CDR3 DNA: TGTGCCAGCAGTCTTACTAGATGGGAGACCCAGTACTTC.

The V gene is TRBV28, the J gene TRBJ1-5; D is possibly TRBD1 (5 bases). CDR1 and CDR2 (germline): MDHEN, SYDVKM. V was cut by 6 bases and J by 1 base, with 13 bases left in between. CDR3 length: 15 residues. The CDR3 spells CASSPIGGSNQPQHF. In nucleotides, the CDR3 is TGTGCCAGCAGCCCCATCGGGGGGAGCAATCAGCCCCAGCATTTT.

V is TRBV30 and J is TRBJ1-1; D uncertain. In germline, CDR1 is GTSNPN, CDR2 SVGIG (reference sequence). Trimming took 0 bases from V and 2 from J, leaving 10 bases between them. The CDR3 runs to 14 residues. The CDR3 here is CAWSVGIGNTEAFF. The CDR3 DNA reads TGTGCCTGGAGTGTAGGCATTGGCAACACTGAAGCTTTCTTT.

The CDR3 sequence: CASSPIWEETQYF. The CDR3 nucleotides are TGTGCCAGCAGCCCTATTTGGGAAGAGACCCAGTACTTC. The chain has TRBV9 and TRBJ2-5, with D unresolved. V was shortened by 4 bases and J by 3 bases, with 10 bases between the two germline ends. This CDR3 has 13 residues. The germline V gene has CDR1 SGDLS and CDR2 YYNGEE.

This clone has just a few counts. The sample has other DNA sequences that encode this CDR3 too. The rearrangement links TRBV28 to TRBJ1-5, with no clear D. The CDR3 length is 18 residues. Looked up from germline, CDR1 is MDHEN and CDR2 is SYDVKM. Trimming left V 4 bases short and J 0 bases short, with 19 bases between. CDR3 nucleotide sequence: TGTGCCAGCAGTTCTGAGACAATTGACGCCGATAGCAATCAGCCCCAGCATTTT. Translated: CASSSETIDADSNQPQHF.

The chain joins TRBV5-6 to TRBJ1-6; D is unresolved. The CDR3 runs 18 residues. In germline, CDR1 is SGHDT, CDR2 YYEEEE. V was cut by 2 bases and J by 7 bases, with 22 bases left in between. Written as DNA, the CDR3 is TGTGCCAGCAGCTTAAAGTCTCTGAGGGAAACTCGGAATTCACCCCTCCACTTT. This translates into CASSLKSLRETRNSPLHF.

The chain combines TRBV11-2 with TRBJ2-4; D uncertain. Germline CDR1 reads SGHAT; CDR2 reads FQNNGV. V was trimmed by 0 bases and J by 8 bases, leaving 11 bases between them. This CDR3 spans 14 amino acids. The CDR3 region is CASSLDYGWDIQYF. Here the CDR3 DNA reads TGTGCCAGCAGCTTAGATTATGGGTGGGACATTCAGTACTTC.